What follows are 11 T cell receptor beta chains derived from one specimen sequenced in a study of tumor and adjacent non-tumor tissue in lung cancer. Three rounds of nested PCR, following a modified ARM-PCR protocol, produced the TCRbeta library. TCRdb itself ran the multiplex PCR reads through MiXCR, one entry per CDR3 protein. The data hold around 71,000 distinct CDR3 sequences, with around 77% observed a single time. No cell sorting was done before RNA was extracted from the tissue. The sequenced sample was lung tumor tissue. The receptors stem from a woman in her forties with non-small cell lung cancer.

In regard to this clonotype: At one boundary the junction diverges from the germline segment, which might be a read error. The V gene is TRBV11-2, the J gene TRBJ2-6, with TRBD1 identical over 7 bases. The germline V gene encodes CDR1 SGHAT and CDR2 FQNNGV. The CDR3 consists of 17 residues. CDR3 amino acids: CVSSPRGLYSGANVLTF. The CDR3 DNA reads as TGTGTCAGCAGCCCAAGGGGGCTGTACTCTGGGGCCAACGTCCTGACTTTC. Based on the CDR3 plus reference TRBV11-2 and TRBJ2-6, the full variable domain is EAGVAQSPRYKIIEKRQSVAFWCNPISGHATLYWYQQILGQGPKLLIQFQNNGVVDDSQLPKDRFSAERLKGVDSTLKIQPAKLEDSAVYLCVSSPRGLYSGANVLTFGAGSRLTVL.

As to this clonotype: At one of its ends the junction is not consistent with the germline gene, which may arise from a read error. This chain uses TRBV14 with TRBJ1-6; the match to TRBD1 covers 9 bases. The germline gives CDR1 SGHDN, CDR2 FVKESK. This CDR3 has 16 residues. The CDR3 loop is CASTPARQGVDSPLHF. CDR3 in DNA: TGTGCAAGCACTCCTGCGCGACAGGGGGTAGATTCACCCCTCCACTTT.

A word on this clonotype: This could be a read error, since a much larger clone is one nucleotide away. The CDR3 is CASSFGIGVGGEAQYF. The DNA for the CDR3 is TGTGCCAGCAGTTTTGGGATAGGGGTTGGAGGAGAGGCCCAGTACTTC. This chain uses TRBV12-3 or TRBV12-4 with TRBJ2-5, with D perhaps being TRBD1 or TRBD2 (5 bases each). The CDR3 length is 16 residues.

A word on this clonotype: A single base separates this from a much larger clone, so it may be a read error. CDR3 DNA: TGTGCCAGCAGTTCCCCCCGCGGCGGGAGTCGCAATGAGCAGTTCTTC. Amino acids: CASSSPRGGSRNEQFF. This chain uses TRBV28 with TRBJ2-1, with 7 positions matching TRBD2. Germline V lookup: CDR1 MDHEN, CDR2 SYDVKM. The length of the CDR3 is 16 residues. The junction had 12 bases not matched to a gene; V was cut back by 4 bases and J by 6 bases.

Note on this clonotype: The germline gene is not matched at one end of the junction; a read error may be the cause. This sequence joins TRBV6-1 and TRBJ2-1, with TRBD2 matching 11 bases. CDR3 size: 15 residues. CDR1 and CDR2 from the germline V gene are MNHNS and SASEGT. The CDR3 sequence: CADRPLAGADNEQFF. The CDR3 coding sequence is TGTGCCGACAGACCACTAGCGGGGGCGGACAATGAACAGTTCTTC.

This chain uses TRBV6-2 or TRBV6-3 with TRBJ2-7, with D hard to call. The germline V gene has CDR1 MNHEY and CDR2 SVGEGT. The CDR3 runs to 16 residues. The V end lost 0 bases, the J end lost 10 bases, and 22 bases lay between the germline ends. The CDR3 loop reads CASSYSSWFMGGDQYF. The CDR3 region has the DNA TGTGCCAGCAGTTACTCGTCATGGTTTATGGGTGGCGACCAGTACTTC.

Notes on this clonotype: A clone one base away is much larger, so this may be a read error. The chain combines TRBV7-8 with TRBJ2-7; 9 bases fit TRBD1. V dropped 5 bases and J dropped 7; count of bases not matched to a gene: 12. The CDR3 loop spans 15 amino acids. In germline, CDR1 is SGHVS, CDR2 FQNEAQ. The CDR3 DNA follows: TGTGCCAGCAGCCCTCAACAGGGGGCCTACAGGGAGCAGTACTTC. Translated, it gives CASSPQQGAYREQYF. The full variable domain, with the rest looked up from reference TRBV7-8 and TRBJ2-7, is GAGVSQSPRYKVAKRGQDVALRCDPISGHVSLFWYQQALGQGPEFLTYFQNEAQLDKSGLPSDRFFAERPEGSVSTLKIQRTQQEDSAVYLCASSPQQGAYREQYFGPGTRLTVT.

Concerning this clonotype: A much larger clone lies a single base off, so this may be a read error. This chain uses TRBV28 with TRBJ2-3; D is possibly TRBD1 (5 bases). V was pared by 5 bases and J by 0 bases, with 12 bases between. Germline V gene data show CDR1 as MDHEN and CDR2 as SYDVKM. The CDR3 loop spans 15 amino acids. The CDR3 DNA is TGTGCCAGCAGTCTGACAGACAGAAGCACAGATACGCAGTATTTT. This translates into CASSLTDRSTDTQYF.

V and J are TRBV5-6 and TRBJ2-1; D not resolved. The germline V gene has CDR1 SGHDT and CDR2 YYEEEE. This CDR3 has 13 amino acids. V was clipped by 0 bases and J by 7 bases, with 8 bases between them. CDR3 residues: CASSLVSRNEQFF. The CDR3 DNA reads as TGTGCCAGCAGCTTGGTTAGTAGAAATGAGCAGTTCTTC.

By its share, this clonotype is large. The V and J genes are TRBV11-2 and TRBJ1-1, with D possibly matching TRBD1 (6 bases). Germline V lookup: CDR1 SGHAT, CDR2 FQNNGV. This CDR3 is built from 12 residues. V gave up 0 bases and J gave up 11 bases, with 10 bases separating them. For the CDR3, the DNA is TGTGCCAGCAGCTTAGAGGGGACACTGGCTTTCTTT. Its translation: CASSLEGTLAFF.

The rearrangement uses TRBV11-2 and TRBJ2-1; 8 bases are a match to TRBD2. After removal of 4 bases from V and 10 bases from J, the junction contained 21 bases not matched to a gene. This CDR3 has 18 residues. Germline loops: CDR1 SGHAT, CDR2 FQNNGV. The CDR3 DNA is TGTGCCAGCAGCTCGCGCATCGTAGCTAACGGGGGACTAGGGGAGCAGTTCTTC. The encoded protein is CASSSRIVANGGLGEQFF.